The 30 T cell receptor beta chains listed next were all sequenced from one sample in a study of graft-versus-host responses after intestinal transplantation. This table comes from immunoSEQ multiplex PCR, and its TCRdb copy is limited to in-frame clones, with some not included. The sample contains over 65,000 clones, around 92% of which appear only once. These receptors' antigens are unknown. Specimen: unstimulated CD4+ T cells sorted from spleen or lymph node cells, collected before intestinal transplant. These TCRs come from a human donor who received an intestinal transplant.

The chain has TRBV9 and TRBJ1-2; 8 bases are a match to TRBD1. Germline V gives CDR1 SGDLS, CDR2 YYNGEE. The CDR3 has 16 amino acids. The J segment lost 6 bases and the V segment lost 3 bases, leaving 13 bases of the junction unmatched. CDR3 in DNA: TGTGCCAGCAGCGCAACCGTTACGACAGGGGTGGATGGCTACACCTTC. Translated: CASSATVTTGVDGYTF.

This clone has just one count. V is TRBV29-1 and J is TRBJ1-5; 8 bases line up with TRBD1. V gave up 7 bases and J gave up 1 base; unmatched junction bases: 6. The CDR3 has 14 residues. Per germline, CDR1 SQVTM and CDR2 ANQGSEA. The CDR3: CSAGQGGSNQPQHF. CDR3 bases: TGCAGCGCCGGACAGGGTGGGAGCAATCAGCCCCAGCATTTT.

V gene TRBV11-3 combines with J gene TRBJ1-1; the match to TRBD1 covers 11 bases. The ends lost 8 bases at V and 4 bases at J; junction bases unmatched: 6. In germline, CDR1 is SGHNT, CDR2 YENEEA. The CDR3 is 14 residues long. The CDR3 DNA reads TGTGCCAGCGGTAGGGACAGGGGGACCACTGAAGCTTTCTTT. Protein sequence: CASGRDRGTTEAFF.

The chain carries TRBV7-7 and TRBJ2-3, with TRBD1 matching 8 bases. The CDR3 extends over 14 amino acids. V lost 1 base to trimming and J lost 7 bases; unmatched junction nucleotides: 4. Germline-derived CDR1 and CDR2 are SSHAT and FNYEAQ (reference sequence). CDR3 loop: CASSLGQGMNTQYF. The CDR3 coding sequence is TGTGCCAGCAGCTTAGGACAGGGGATGAATACGCAGTATTTT.

CDR3 sequence (DNA): TGTGCCAGCAGTGAAGGGACAGGGGTTAACTATGGCTACACCTTC. This sequence encodes CASSEGTGVNYGYTF. J is TRBJ1-2 and V is TRBV2; 9 nucleotides line up with TRBD1. CDR1 is SNHLY, CDR2 FYNNEI, per germline. Trimming cost V 1 base and J 1 base; bases outside gene matches: 1. The CDR3 is made up of 15 amino acids.

The chain combines TRBV12-5 with TRBJ1-6; D perhaps matches TRBD1 (5 bases). Germline V gene sequence: CDR1 LGHNT, CDR2 FRNRAP. The V gene lost 3 bases and the J gene lost 14 bases, with 14 bases spanning the gap. This CDR3 is built from 13 residues. Written as DNA, the CDR3 is TGTGCTAGTGGTTTTAAAGAGGGACTTGCCCTCCACTTT. It translates to CASGFKEGLALHF.

The chain is built from TRBV7-9 and TRBJ2-7; maybe TRBD2 (5 bases). Germline V gene lookup returns CDR1 SEHNR and CDR2 FQNEAQ (reference sequence). V lost 5 bases and J 0 bases, leaving 14 bases between the germline ends. The CDR3 runs to 15 residues. This CDR3 reads CASSRRLGDSYEQYF. The CDR3 DNA follows: TGTGCCAGCAGCCGGCGGCTCGGGGACTCCTACGAGCAGTACTTC.

This clone was recorded once. The germline gene is not matched at one end of the junction; a read error may be the cause. This chain uses TRBV5-1 with TRBJ2-3; D perhaps matches TRBD1 (5 bases). The V gene's germline CDR1 is SGHRS and CDR2 YFSETQ. CDR3 size: 13 residues. The CDR3 sequence is CASSLWVTDAQYF. CDR3 nucleotides: TGCGCCAGCAGCTTATGGGTGACAGATGCGCAGTATTTT.

CDR3 region: CASSGLAKETQYF. Written as DNA, the CDR3 is TGTGCCAGCAGCGGACTAGCGAAAGAGACCCAGTACTTC. The V call is TRBV7-8, the J call TRBJ2-5; 9 nucleotides agree with TRBD2. The junction had 1 base not matched to a gene; V was cut back by 5 bases and J by 3 bases. The germline V gene has CDR1 SGHVS and CDR2 FQNEAQ. There are 13 residues in the CDR3.

The rearrangement links TRBV18 to TRBJ2-7; tentative D call: TRBD2 (5 bases). CDR1 is KGHSH, CDR2 LQKENI, per germline. With 1 base removed from V and 5 bases from J, the gap between germline ends came to 6 bases. The CDR3 contains 12 residues. The CDR3 DNA reads as TGTGCCAGCTCACCACGAGGGAACGAGCAGTACTTC. Translation: CASSPRGNEQYF.

The chain carries TRBV7-2 and TRBJ2-5; 10 bases line up with TRBD2. The CDR3 consists of 14 residues. The V segment lost 1 base and the J segment 4 bases; nucleotides outside the gene matches: 0. CDR1 and CDR2 from the germline V gene are SGHTA and FQGNSA. CDR3 sequence reads: CASSLVAGGETQYF. For the CDR3, the DNA is TGTGCCAGCAGCTTAGTAGCGGGGGGAGAGACCCAGTACTTC.

V is TRBV25-1 and J is TRBJ2-2; a weak D match, TRBD1 (6 bases). Deletions cut 6 bases from V and 7 bases from J, with 15 bases between. CDR1 and CDR2 (germline): MGHDK, SYGVNS. The CDR3 contains 14 residues. The CDR3 DNA sequence: TGTGCCAGCAGCACCGGGACATTAGGCGGGGAGCTGTTTTTT. Encoded protein: CASSTGTLGGELFF.

The chain has TRBV7-2 and TRBJ2-3; TRBD2 matches at 12 bases. The length of the CDR3 is 19 residues. The germline CDR1 and CDR2 sequences are SGHTA and FQGNSA. V gave up 3 bases and J gave up 1 base; unmatched junction bases: 11. The CDR3: CASSLRTSGIRRGTDTQYF. The CDR3 nucleotides read TGTGCCAGCAGCTTGAGGACTAGCGGGATACGACGGGGCACAGATACGCAGTATTTT.

This clone was found once. The chain links TRBV6-1 to TRBJ1-6, with a weak D call TRBD1 (6 bases). This CDR3 spans 15 amino acids. V was shortened by 5 bases and J by 7 bases, with 15 bases between the two germline ends. Germline V gene lookup returns CDR1 MNHNS and CDR2 SASEGT. The CDR3 DNA is TGTGCCAGCAGTTCCACCGGGACACCAAATTCACCCCTCCACTTT. It codes for CASSSTGTPNSPLHF.

Worth noting for this clone: Other DNA sequences in the same sample also yield this CDR3. The J gene is TRBJ1-5, the V gene TRBV7-2, with D hard to call. This CDR3 contains 14 residues. Per the germline V gene, CDR1 is SGHTA and CDR2 is FQGNSA. Between the trimmed V and J ends, which lost 1 base and 4 bases, there was a span of 8 bases. The CDR3 DNA follows: TGTGCCAGCAGCTTAGAGCCGTCTAATCAGCCCCAGCATTTT. This gives the protein CASSLEPSNQPQHF.

The chain is built from TRBV7-7 and TRBJ2-1; 13 bases align to TRBD2. J was trimmed by 0 bases and V by 4 bases; bases with no gene match: 6. There are 18 residues in the CDR3. Per the germline V gene, CDR1 is SSHAT and CDR2 is FNYEAQ (reference sequence). DNA of the CDR3: TGTGCCAGCAGCTATGGGACTAGCGGGGCCATCTCCTACAATGAGCAGTTCTTC. Protein product: CASSYGTSGAISYNEQFF.

This clone was recorded a few times. The chain couples TRBV2 to TRBJ1-6; possibly TRBD1 for D (6 bases). The germline CDR1 and CDR2 sequences are SNHLY and FYNNEI. This CDR3 has 14 residues. Trimming shortened V by 4 bases and J by 8 bases, and 12 bases separated the two germline ends. In DNA, the CDR3 is TGTGCCAGCAGTGCCGGACAGCTCTATTCACCCCTCCACTTT. Protein: CASSAGQLYSPLHF.

The V gene is TRBV19, the J gene TRBJ1-4; tentatively, D is TRBD1 (5 bases). V was trimmed by 6 bases and J by 0 bases, leaving 23 bases between them. Per germline, CDR1 LNHDA and CDR2 SQIVND (reference sequence). The CDR3 length is 19 residues. The CDR3 DNA is TGTGCCAGTAGCCCCTCGGGGGGGGTACTAAAAGCAACTAATGAAAAACTGTTTTTT. Translated, it gives CASSPSGGVLKATNEKLFF.

V and J are TRBV9 and TRBJ1-6; D is ambiguous. The germline gives CDR1 SGDLS, CDR2 YYNGEE. This CDR3 region has 15 residues. The V end lost 0 bases, the J end lost 4 bases, and 8 bases lay between the germline ends. In DNA form, the CDR3 reads TGTGCCAGCAGCGTAGACCAGGCATATAATTCACCCCTCCACTTT. It encodes CASSVDQAYNSPLHF.

This chain's CDR3 is CASSLFSNQPQHF. CDR3 sequence (DNA): TGTGCCAGCAGTTTATTCTCTAATCAGCCCCAGCATTTT. V usage is TRBV27 and J usage is TRBJ1-5, with D unresolved. The germline gives CDR1 MNHEY, CDR2 SMNVEV (reference sequence). The CDR3 is 13 residues long. Trimming removed 1 base at V and 4 bases at J, with 5 bases between.

The rearrangement links TRBV19 to TRBJ2-7; TRBD1 matches at 8 bases. Trimming removed 3 bases from V and 6 bases from J; junction bases left unmatched: 10. Per germline, CDR1 LNHDA and CDR2 SQIVND (reference sequence). The CDR3 spans 15 residues. The chain's CDR3 is CASSIRGQGLSEQYF. The CDR3 DNA reads as TGTGCCAGTAGTATCCGCGGACAGGGCTTATCCGAGCAGTACTTC.

The chain combines TRBV7-9 with TRBJ1-1; 12 bases fit TRBD1. The V gene end was trimmed by 3 bases and the J gene end by 11 bases; junction bases not matched to a gene: 7. The CDR3 contains 14 residues. Germline assignment: CDR1 SEHNR and CDR2 FQNEAQ (reference sequence). Here the CDR3 DNA reads TGTGCCAGCAGCTTCCCGGGACAGGGGGCGGTGGCTTTCTTT. Amino acid sequence: CASSFPGQGAVAFF.

V is TRBV4-1 and J is TRBJ2-6; D remains unclear. Trimming left V 2 bases short and J 0 bases short, with 17 bases between. This CDR3 is 19 amino acids long. Germline V gene sequence: CDR1 MGHRA, CDR2 YSYEKL. Written as DNA, the CDR3 is TGCGCCAGCAGCCAACCGTACAAATCCCCCACCTCTGGGGCCAACGTCCTGACTTTC. The encoded protein is CASSQPYKSPTSGANVLTF.

The chain employs TRBV5-1 and TRBJ2-3; D call uncertain. Germline V gene data show CDR1 as SGHRS and CDR2 as YFSETQ. The germline V and J ends were trimmed by 1 base and 2 bases, with 5 bases remaining between them. The CDR3 has 13 amino acids. CDR3 nucleotide sequence: TGCGCCAGCAGCTTGCGTGTCACAGATACGCAGTATTTT. Translation gives CASSLRVTDTQYF.

The chain couples TRBV6-5 to TRBJ1-1; D is uncertain. In germline, CDR1 is MNHEY, CDR2 SVGAGI. The CDR3 is 15 amino acids. The V gene lost 5 bases and the J gene lost 1 base, with 14 bases spanning the gap. CDR3 sequence (DNA): TGTGCCAGCAGTGTCCCCCGGGGAGGGAACACTGAAGCTTTCTTT. Protein product: CASSVPRGGNTEAFF.

This sequence joins TRBV11-2 and TRBJ2-7, with 9 bases aligning to TRBD2. This CDR3 comprises 17 residues. The trim removed 7 bases at V and 5 bases at J, leaving 18 bases unmatched. Germline V gives CDR1 SGHAT, CDR2 FQNNGV. As DNA, the CDR3 is TGTGCCAGCACCTCCCGGAGGCTAGCGGGGTTAGTTGACGAGCAGTACTTC. Residues: CASTSRRLAGLVDEQYF.

V and J are TRBV4-3 and TRBJ1-2; D unresolved. Per the germline V gene, CDR1 is LGHNA and CDR2 is YSLEER. V was shortened by 0 bases and J by 3 bases, with 8 bases between the two germline ends. This CDR3 region has 14 residues. The CDR3 loop reads CASSQEVGDYGYTF. In nucleotides, the CDR3 is TGCGCCAGCAGCCAAGAAGTGGGCGACTATGGCTACACCTTC.

V is TRBV30 and J is TRBJ2-2; D not certain. Trimming removed 0 bases at V and 5 bases at J, with 10 bases between. Germline CDR1 GTSNPN, CDR2 SVGIG (reference sequence). The CDR3 runs to 14 residues. CDR3 loop: CAWSVYFGTGELFF. CDR3 coding DNA: TGTGCCTGGAGTGTATATTTCGGTACCGGGGAGCTGTTTTTT. Drawing the rest from reference TRBV30 and TRBJ2-2, the complete variable domain is SQTIHQWPATLVQPVGSPLSLECTVEGTSNPNLYWYRQAAGRGLQLLFYSVGIGQISSEVPQNLSASRPQDRQFILSSKKLLLSDSGFYLCAWSVYFGTGELFFGEGSRLTVL.

This chain's CDR3 is CASSSTGVRDSPLHF. The CDR3 DNA follows: TGCGCCAGCAGCTCAACAGGGGTAAGGGATTCACCCCTCCACTTT. The V gene is TRBV5-1, the J gene TRBJ1-6; TRBD1 aligns across 7 bases. With 3 bases clipped from V and 8 bases from J, the junction kept 8 bases outside the gene matches. This CDR3 region has 15 residues. Germline V gene data show CDR1 as SGHRS and CDR2 as YFSETQ. The complete variable domain, with remaining parts taken from reference TRBV5-1 and TRBJ1-6, reads KAGVTQTPRYLIKTRGQQVTLSCSPISGHRSVSWYQQTPGQGLQFLFEYFSETQRNKGNFPGRFSGRQFSNSRSEMNVSTLELGDSALYLCASSSTGVRDSPLHFGNGTRLTVT.

The rearrangement joins TRBV11-2 to TRBJ2-3; 10 bases fit TRBD1. This CDR3 has 17 amino acids. The V segment lost 0 bases and the J segment 3 bases; nucleotides outside the gene matches: 6. Germline-derived CDR1 and CDR2 are SGHAT and FQNNGV. DNA for the CDR3: TGTGCCAGCAGCTTAGATCGGCGACAGGGGGCTACAGATACGCAGTATTTT. Its translation: CASSLDRRQGATDTQYF.